This TCR beta chain was obtained from a study of T cells in Graves' hyperthyroidism and ophthalmopathy (dated by TCRdb to between 2018 and 2021). Concerning the study at large: Peripheral blood samples were taken at the time of initial diagnosis, prior to any treatment. To identify distinguishing TCR V-J signatures, a discovery cohort of 90 to 100 patients was used, comprising 43 with Graves' ophthalmopathy and 55 to 65 with stable Graves' hyperthyroidism. Whether ophthalmopathy could be predicted prospectively was tested in an independent validation cohort made up of under 20 hyperthyroidism patients plus 17 patients who later progressed to ophthalmopathy. The 100 or so discovery patients were randomly divided into training and test sets at a 7:3 ratio. In more than 5 Graves' hyperthyroidism patients, the study also compared T-cell repertoires from thyroid tissue with T-cell repertoires from blood. Once sampling was done, hyperthyroidism patients were given methimazole at a starting dose of 30 mg daily, whereas ophthalmopathy patients were given high-dose intravenous methylprednisolone. The paper reports TCR Vbeta CDR3 sequencing of about 140 peripheral blood samples: some 41 ophthalmopathy, 75 to 80 hyperthyroidism and around 17 progressor patients.

The TCR beta CDR3 regions were amplified from RNA transcripts. A first-round RT-PCR of the TCR CDR3 used the HTBI primer set with the Qiagen OneStep RT-PCR kit. Libraries were constructed in a second round of multiplex PCR, after which size selection and purification were carried out. Sequencing of the libraries was done on an Illumina HiSeq2000 using paired-end 100 bp reads. The authors processed their data as follows. SOAPnuke was used to process the raw data, removing reads that contained adapters or uncalled bases, had a mean Phred below 15, or lacked an exact match to the constant primer or identifier. High-quality paired reads were merged using COPE v1.2.5, and each unique nucleotide sequence was defined as a clonotype. Clonotypes were aligned to IMGT TRBV, TRBD and TRBJ reference segments using MiTCR v1.1. The analysis included only V-J combinations with a frequency above 0.0001, which together covered 99.2% of the repertoires. The TCS score was defined as F50 (clonal expansion) divided by E x V (chaos), with BLOSUM62-based TCRdist calculated between CDR3 peptides within each V-J. Welch's t-statistics and random forest reduced around 510 V-J features to 13, which were used in a naive Bayes classifier (R e1071). In TCRdb, the public reads were trimmed at Q25 with fastp and aligned with MiXCR, with productive beta chains retained. Every CDR3 protein is listed once, alongside the most common genes and DNA of its rows. The V and J calls follow TCRdb's processing rather than the paper's. Present in this sample are about 710,000 distinct CDR3 sequences, about 17% of which were seen just once. Together, the top ten hold roughly 8% of the sample.

The sample holds one count of this clonotype. Its antigen is not yet known. No much larger clone exists at a distance of one base, and base qualities are not known. One read represents weak support. A patient counted as having stable Graves' hyperthyroidism if no progression to ophthalmopathy occurred over 18 months of follow-up. The hyperthyroidism patients were between 18 and 65 years old and newly diagnosed, with a disease duration of less than 2 months. Patients with uncontrolled infections, other autoimmune diseases, pregnancy or lactation were excluded. Diagnoses relied on clinical symptoms, serum thyroxine and TRAb, thyroid ultrasound and orbital computed tomography. Ficoll-Paque density gradient centrifugation was used to isolate PBMCs from around 10 ml of fresh peripheral blood. Trizol reagent was used to extract total RNA, and RNA quality was then checked on an Agilent 2100 Bioanalyzer.

The study at large found these results: Most expanded thyroid clonotypes (frequency above 0.001) were also found in blood, which suggests that blood repertoires may mirror thyroid immune responses. In validation, the model predicted progression to ophthalmopathy a median of around six months before onset, with about 71% sensitivity and roughly 72% specificity. Sample size was not statistically predetermined, and blinding of investigators to group allocation was not performed. Ophthalmopathy was separated from stable hyperthyroidism by a 13 V-J signature model, with around 90% sensitivity and about 81% specificity obtained in cross-validation and 80%/75% obtained in testing.

The V end loses 3 bases and the J end loses 4 bases, and a stretch of 10 bases separates them. The CDR3, cysteine through phenylalanine, is 13 amino acids long. The DNA shown is the 39-base CDR3, in frame from base 1. CDR1 and CDR2 are drawn from the germline V gene (reference sequence): GTSNPN, SVGIG. This clonotype was sampled from a man between 18 and 29 years old with Graves' hyperthyroidism. Sequenced: blood. Recombination connected TRBV30 to TRBJ1-5; TRBD1 might be the D gene, on 6 matching bases. This receptor has the CDR3 CAWRQGSNQPQHF. The base sequence is TGTGCCTGGAGACAGGGTAGTAATCAGCCCCAGCATTTT.